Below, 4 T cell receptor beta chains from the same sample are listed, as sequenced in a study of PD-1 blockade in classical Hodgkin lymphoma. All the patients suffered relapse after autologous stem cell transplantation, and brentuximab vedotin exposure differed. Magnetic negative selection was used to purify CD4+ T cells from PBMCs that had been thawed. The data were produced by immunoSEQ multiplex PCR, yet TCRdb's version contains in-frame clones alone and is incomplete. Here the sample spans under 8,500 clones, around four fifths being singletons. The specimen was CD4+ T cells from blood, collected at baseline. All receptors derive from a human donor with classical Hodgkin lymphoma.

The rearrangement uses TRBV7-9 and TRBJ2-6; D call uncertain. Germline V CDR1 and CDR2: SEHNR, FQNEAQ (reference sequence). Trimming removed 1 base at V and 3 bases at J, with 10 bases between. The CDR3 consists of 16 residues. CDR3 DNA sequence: TGTGCCAGCAGCTTAGTAGATAGGAGTGGGGCCAACGTCCTGACTTTC. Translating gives CASSLVDRSGANVLTF.

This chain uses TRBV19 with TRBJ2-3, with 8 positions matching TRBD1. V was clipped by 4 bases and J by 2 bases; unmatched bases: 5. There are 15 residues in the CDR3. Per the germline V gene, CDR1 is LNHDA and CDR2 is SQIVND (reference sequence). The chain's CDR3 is CASSTRTGNTDTQYF. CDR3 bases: TGTGCCAGTAGTACCAGGACAGGGAACACAGATACGCAGTATTTT. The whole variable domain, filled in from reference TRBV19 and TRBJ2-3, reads DGGITQSPKYLFRKEGQNVTLSCEQNLNHDAMYWYRQDPGQGLRLIYYSQIVNDFQKGDIAEGYSVSREKKESFPLTVTSAQKNPTAFYLCASSTRTGNTDTQYFGPGTRLTVL.

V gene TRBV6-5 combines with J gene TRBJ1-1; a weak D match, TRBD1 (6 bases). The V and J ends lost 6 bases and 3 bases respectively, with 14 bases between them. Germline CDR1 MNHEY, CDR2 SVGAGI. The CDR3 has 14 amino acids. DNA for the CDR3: TGTGCCAGCAGCAATACTCCAGGGGACACTGAAGCTTTCTTT. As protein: CASSNTPGDTEAFF.

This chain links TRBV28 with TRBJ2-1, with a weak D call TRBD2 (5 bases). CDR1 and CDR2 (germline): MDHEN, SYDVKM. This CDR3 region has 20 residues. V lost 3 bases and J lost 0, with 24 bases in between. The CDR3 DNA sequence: TGTGCCAGCAGTTTCACCAATTCGGACTTTCCCCACAGCTCCTACAATGAGCAGTTCTTC. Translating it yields CASSFTNSDFPHSSYNEQFF.